The sample holds a few counts of the clone carrying this T cell receptor beta chain. No antigen is known for it. Trimming removed 3 bases from V and 7 bases from J; junction bases left unmatched: 4. This CDR3 has 13 residues. This entry comes from a study of Graves' ophthalmopathy and Graves' hyperthyroidism. General observations from the study: Ophthalmopathy cases were distinguished from stable hyperthyroidism by a 13-signature model, reaching approximately 88% sensitivity and around 81% specificity.

RNA transcripts served as template for amplifying TCR beta CDR3 sequences. Following a first-round RT-PCR that used HTBI primers, a second-round multiplex PCR was carried out. In TCRdb, the multiplex PCR reads were re-called with MiXCR into one record per CDR3 protein. This table has 900,000 to 1,200,000 distinct CDR3 sequences, less than 45% appearing once. The genes are TRBV12-3 or TRBV12-4 and TRBJ1-2; 8 bases agree with TRBD1. This TCR was recovered from an adult man with Graves' hyperthyroidism. The sample comprised peripheral blood or thyroid tissue (not recorded which). The CDR3 sequence is CASSFQGAFGYTF. The CDR3 DNA reads TGTGCCAGCAGTTTTCAGGGGGCCTTTGGCTACACCTTC.